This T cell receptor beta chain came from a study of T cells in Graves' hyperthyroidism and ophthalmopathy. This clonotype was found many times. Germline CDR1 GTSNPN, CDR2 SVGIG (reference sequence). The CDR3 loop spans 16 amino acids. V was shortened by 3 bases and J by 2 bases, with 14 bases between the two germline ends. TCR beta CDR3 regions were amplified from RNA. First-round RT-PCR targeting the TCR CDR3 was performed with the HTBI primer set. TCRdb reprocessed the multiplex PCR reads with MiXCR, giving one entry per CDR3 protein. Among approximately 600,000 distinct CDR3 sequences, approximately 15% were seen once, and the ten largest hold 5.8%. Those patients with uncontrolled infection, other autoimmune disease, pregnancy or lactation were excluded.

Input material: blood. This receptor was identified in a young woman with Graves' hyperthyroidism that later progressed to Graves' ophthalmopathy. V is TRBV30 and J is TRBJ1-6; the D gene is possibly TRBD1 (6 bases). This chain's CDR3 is CAWRAGERTYNSPLHF. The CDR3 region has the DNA TGTGCCTGGAGAGCAGGGGAAAGAACCTATAATTCACCCCTCCACTTT.